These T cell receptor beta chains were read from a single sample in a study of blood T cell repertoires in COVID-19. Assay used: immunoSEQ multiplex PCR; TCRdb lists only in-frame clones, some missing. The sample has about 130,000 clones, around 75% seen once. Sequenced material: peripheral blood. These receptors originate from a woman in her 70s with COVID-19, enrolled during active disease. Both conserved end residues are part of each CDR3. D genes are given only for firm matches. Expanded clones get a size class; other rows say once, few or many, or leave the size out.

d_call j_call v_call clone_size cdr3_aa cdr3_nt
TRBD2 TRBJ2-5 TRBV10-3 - CAISMTSAQETQYF TGTGCCATCAGTATGACTAGCGCCCAAGAGACCCAGTACTTC
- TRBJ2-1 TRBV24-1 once CATRDYNEQFF TGTGCCACCCGGGACTACAATGAGCAGTTCTTC
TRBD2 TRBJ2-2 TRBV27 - CASSLAGGATGELFF TGTGCCAGCAGTTTGGCGGGGGGGGCCACCGGGGAGCTGTTTTTT
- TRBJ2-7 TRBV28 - CASSVREQYF TGTGCCAGCAGTGTGCGCGAGCAGTACTTC
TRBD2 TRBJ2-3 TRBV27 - CASSFLTSGGRYTDTQYF TGTGCCAGCAGTTTCCTGACTAGCGGGGGAAGGTATACAGATACGCAGTATTTT
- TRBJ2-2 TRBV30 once CAWMGQNTGELFF TGTGCCTGGATGGGGCAAAACACCGGGGAGCTGTTTTTT
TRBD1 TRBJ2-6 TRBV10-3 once CAISDWTGSGANVLTF TGTGCCATCAGTGATTGGACAGGGAGTGGGGCCAACGTCCTGACTTTC
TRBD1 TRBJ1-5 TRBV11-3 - CASSIEQGQEQPQHF TGTGCCAGCAGCATAGAACAGGGGCAGGAGCAGCCCCAGCATTTT
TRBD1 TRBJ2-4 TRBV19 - CASSMWTGTKNIQYF TGTGCCAGTAGTATGTGGACAGGGACGAAAAACATTCAGTACTTC
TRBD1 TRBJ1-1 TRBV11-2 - CASSFSGGMNTEAFF TGTGCCAGCAGCTTTTCAGGGGGTATGAACACTGAAGCTTTCTTT
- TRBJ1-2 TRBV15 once CATSRGDRDYGYTF TGTGCCACCAGCAGAGGCGACAGAGACTATGGCTACACCTTC
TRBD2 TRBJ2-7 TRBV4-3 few CASSQDVLAGGPYEQYF TGCGCCAGCAGCCAAGATGTGCTAGCGGGGGGTCCCTACGAGCAGTACTTC
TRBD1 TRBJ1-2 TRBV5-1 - CASSQEDGTGDRGYTF TGCGCCAGCAGCCAAGAGGATGGGACAGGGGATCGTGGCTACACCTTC
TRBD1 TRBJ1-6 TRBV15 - CATSRERTGGTYNSPLHF TGTGCCACCAGCAGGGAACGGACAGGGGGAACCTATAATTCACCCCTCCACTTT
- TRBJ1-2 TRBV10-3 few CATSGGDGYTF TGTGCCACTTCGGGGGGGGATGGCTACACCTTC
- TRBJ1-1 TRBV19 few CASSIKALGAEAFF TGTGCCAGTAGTATAAAGGCGCTGGGCGCTGAAGCTTTCTTT
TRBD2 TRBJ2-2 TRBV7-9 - CASSFIRGGAPTGELFF TGTGCCAGCAGCTTTATCCGCGGGGGGGCCCCCACCGGGGAGCTGTTTTTT
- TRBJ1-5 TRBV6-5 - CASSFTGSQPQHF TGTGCCAGCAGCTTTACGGGGAGTCAGCCCCAGCATTTT
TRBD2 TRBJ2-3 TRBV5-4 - CASSGPSVASGGSNTQYF TGTGCCAGCAGCGGCCCTTCTGTGGCTAGCGGGGGGAGTAATACGCAGTATTTT
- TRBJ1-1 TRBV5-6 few CASSLWAGDLGTEAFF TGTGCCAGCAGCTTGTGGGCAGGGGATTTAGGCACTGAAGCTTTCTTT
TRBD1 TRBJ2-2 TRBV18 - CASSRSSGTGVTGELFF TGTGCCAGCTCACGGTCGTCCGGGACAGGGGTCACCGGGGAGCTGTTTTTT
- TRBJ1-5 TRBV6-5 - CASAARGANQPQHF TGTGCCAGCGCGGCTCGGGGGGCGAATCAGCCCCAGCATTTT
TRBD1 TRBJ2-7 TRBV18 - CASSPGQGRWYF TGTGCCAGCTCACCCGGACAGGGTCGGTGGTACTTC
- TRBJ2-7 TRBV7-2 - CASSWRGSGSYEQYF TGTGCCAGCAGCTGGCGCGGTAGCGGATCCTACGAGCAGTACTTC
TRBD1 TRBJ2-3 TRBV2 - CASSESAGGIDTQYF TGTGCCAGCAGTGAATCGGCAGGGGGTATCGATACGCAGTATTTT
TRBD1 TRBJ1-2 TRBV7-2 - CASSSRGPYGYTF TGTGCCAGCAGCTCCAGGGGGCCGTATGGCTACACCTTC
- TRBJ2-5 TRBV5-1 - CASSPGIQETQYF TGCGCCAGCAGCCCAGGGATCCAAGAGACCCAGTACTTC
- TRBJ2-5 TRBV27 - CASRGSSLQETQYF TGTGCCAGCAGGGGCAGCAGCCTCCAAGAGACCCAGTACTTC
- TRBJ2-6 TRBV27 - CASSVRPRGSGANVLTF TGTGCCAGCAGTGTCCGACCCCGGGGATCCGGGGCCAACGTCCTGACTTTC
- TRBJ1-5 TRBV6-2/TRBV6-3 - CASSYQHRNQPQHF TGTGCCAGCAGTTACCAACACAGGAATCAGCCCCAGCATTTT
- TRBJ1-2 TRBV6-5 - CASSSQRGGDYGYTF TGTGCCAGCAGTTCCCAGCGGGGGGGCGACTATGGCTACACCTTC
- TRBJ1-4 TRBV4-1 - CASSQDLVGQLAKLFF TGCGCCAGCAGCCAAGATCTAGTAGGACAGCTAGCCAAACTGTTTTTT
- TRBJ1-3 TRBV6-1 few CASSEERHVFGNTIYF TGTGCCAGCAGTGAAGAGAGGCATGTATTCGGAAACACCATATATTTT
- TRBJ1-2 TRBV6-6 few CASSYEGQKNYGYTF TGTGCCAGCAGTTACGAGGGCCAGAAGAATTATGGCTACACCTTC
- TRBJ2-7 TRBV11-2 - CASSLGRQPYEQYF TGTGCCAGCAGCTTAGGGCGGCAACCCTACGAGCAGTACTTC
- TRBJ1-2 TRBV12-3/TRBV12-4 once CASSPSGAYGYTF TGTGCCAGCAGTCCGTCAGGGGCATATGGCTACACCTTC
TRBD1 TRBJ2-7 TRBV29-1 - CSVRTGVVDEQYF TGCAGCGTCCGGACAGGGGTGGTCGACGAGCAGTACTTC
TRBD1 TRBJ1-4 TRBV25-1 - CASSVNRGSNEKLFF TGTGCCAGCAGTGTTAACAGGGGTTCGAATGAAAAACTGTTTTTT
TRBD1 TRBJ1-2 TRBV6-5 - CASSKPGTDGGYTF TGTGCCAGCAGCAAACCCGGGACAGACGGTGGCTACACCTTC
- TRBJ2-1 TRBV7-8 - CASSLPRYNEQFF TGTGCCAGCAGCTTACCGCGGTACAATGAGCAGTTCTTC
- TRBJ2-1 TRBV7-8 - CASSLSGAPDNEQFF TGTGCCAGCAGCCTAAGCGGAGCACCCGACAATGAGCAGTTCTTC
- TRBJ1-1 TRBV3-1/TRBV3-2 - CASSQDTGDTEAFF TGTGCCAGCAGCCAAGATACAGGTGACACTGAAGCTTTCTTT
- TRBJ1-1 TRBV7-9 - CASSFPYPGTMNTEAFF TGTGCCAGCAGCTTCCCATATCCCGGGACAATGAACACTGAAGCTTTCTTT
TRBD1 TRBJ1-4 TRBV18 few CASSLRARGVEKLFF TGTGCCAGCTCTCTTCGAGCCAGGGGGGTCGAAAAACTGTTTTTT
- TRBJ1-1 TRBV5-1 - CASSLANSNTEAFF TGCGCCAGCAGCTTGGCCAACAGTAACACTGAAGCTTTCTTT
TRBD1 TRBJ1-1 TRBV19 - CASSIVGQGTGAFF TGTGCCAGTAGTATAGTGGGACAGGGGACAGGAGCTTTCTTT
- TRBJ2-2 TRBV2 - CASSGDTGELFF TGTGCCAGCAGTGGAGACACCGGGGAGCTGTTTTTT
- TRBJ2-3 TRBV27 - CASSIGGRGTDTQYF TGTGCCAGCAGTATCGGGGGGCGCGGCACAGATACGCAGTATTTT
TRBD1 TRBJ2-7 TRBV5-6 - CASSSRQGKVHEQYF TGTGCCAGCAGCTCAAGACAGGGGAAGGTCCACGAGCAGTACTTC
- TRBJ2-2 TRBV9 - CASSGRVLADGELFF TGTGCCAGCAGCGGGCGGGTTTTGGCGGACGGGGAGCTGTTTTTT
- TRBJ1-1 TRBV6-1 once CASSEGNMNTEAFF TGTGCCAGCAGTGAAGGAAACATGAACACTGAAGCTTTCTTT
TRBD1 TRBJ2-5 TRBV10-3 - CAISGTVQETQYF TGTGCCATCAGCGGGACAGTACAAGAGACCCAGTACTTC
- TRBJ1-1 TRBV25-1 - CASSEPNRAAFF TGTGCCAGCAGTGAACCTAACAGGGCAGCTTTCTTT
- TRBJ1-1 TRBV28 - CASSSQGRPSNTEAFF TGTGCCAGCAGCTCACAGGGCCGGCCTTCGAACACTGAAGCTTTCTTT
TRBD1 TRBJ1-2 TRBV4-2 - CASSPEVGQGAGGYTF TGTGCCAGCAGCCCAGAGGTAGGACAGGGGGCAGGAGGCTACACCTTC
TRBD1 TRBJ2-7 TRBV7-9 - CASSSTGIRAYEQYF TGTGCCAGCAGCTCGACAGGGATTCGGGCCTACGAGCAGTACTTC
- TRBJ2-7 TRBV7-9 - CASSLGGQTGEQYF TGTGCCAGCAGCTTGGGGGGGCAAACGGGAGAGCAGTACTTC
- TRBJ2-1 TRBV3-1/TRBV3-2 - CASSQVGDSHNEQFF TGTGCCAGCAGCCAAGTCGGGGATAGCCACAATGAGCAGTTCTTC
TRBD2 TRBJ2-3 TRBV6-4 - CASSDSGGGAPDTQYF TGTGCCAGCAGTGACTCGGGCGGGGGGGCGCCAGATACGCAGTATTTT